These 14 T cell receptor beta chains came from one sample sequenced in a study of blood T cell repertoires in COVID-19. Assay: immunoSEQ multiplex PCR; the TCRdb copy retains only in-frame clones and omits some. Seen here are 200,000 to 250,000 clones, over 70% observed once, and the top ten hold less than 7%. Specimen: peripheral blood. The source is a woman in her 70s with acute or convalescent COVID-19.

The chain couples TRBV5-4 to TRBJ2-7, with D possibly TRBD1 on 5 matching bases. Germline V gene lookup returns CDR1 SGHNT and CDR2 YYREEE (reference sequence). This CDR3 is 12 amino acids long. V lost 4 bases to trimming and J lost 3 bases, with 8 bases between them. The CDR3 protein is CASSRDSYEQYF. In DNA form, the CDR3 reads TGTGCCAGCAGCCGCGACAGCTACGAGCAGTACTTC.

This clone has just a few counts. The chain couples TRBV6-5 to TRBJ2-1, with 9 bases identical to TRBD2. Germline values: CDR1 MNHEY, CDR2 SVGAGI. The CDR3 totals 15 residues. V lost 5 bases to trimming and J lost 3 bases; unmatched junction nucleotides: 5. CDR3 DNA: TGTGCCAGCAGTCCCGGGACTAGCCGCTACAATGAGCAGTTCTTC. This gives the protein CASSPGTSRYNEQFF.

This sequence joins TRBV7-2 and TRBJ2-3, with 10 positions matching TRBD2. The CDR3 sequence is 14 residues long. J was trimmed by 5 bases and V by 3 bases; bases with no gene match: 2. Looked up from germline, CDR1 is SGHTA and CDR2 is FQGNSA. CDR3 in DNA: TGTGCCAGCAGCTTGCTAGCGGGAGAAGATACGCAGTATTTT. Residues: CASSLLAGEDTQYF.

This chain joins TRBV3-1 (or the pseudogene TRBV3-2) and TRBJ2-2; TRBD2 agrees at 15 bases. V shed 2 bases and J 7 bases; nucleotides not matched to a gene: 5. Germline CDR1 and CDR2: LGHDT and YNNKEL (reference sequence). The CDR3 contains 17 residues. CDR3 coding DNA: TGTGCCAGCAGCCAATGGACTAGCGGGAGGGCCGGCGGGGAGCTGTTTTTT. Its translation is CASSQWTSGRAGGELFF.

The chain couples TRBV7-2 to TRBJ1-3; D might be TRBD1 (5 bases). Germline V gene lookup returns CDR1 SGHTA and CDR2 FQGNSA. The CDR3 loop spans 14 amino acids. V dropped 2 bases and J dropped 2 bases, with 7 bases sitting between them. CDR3 region: CASSLRGPGNTIYF. DNA for the CDR3: TGTGCCAGCAGCTTAAGGGGCCCTGGAAACACCATATATTTT.

This chain connects TRBV28 to TRBJ1-2; D may be TRBD1 (6 bases). The CDR3 runs 18 residues. V dropped 4 bases and J dropped 4 bases, with 25 bases sitting between them. Germline V lookup: CDR1 MDHEN, CDR2 SYDVKM. The CDR3 nucleotides read TGTGCCAGCAGTTCAATGGGTGGGACATCTACCTCGGGCTATGGCTACACCTTC. This codes for CASSSMGGTSTSGYGYTF.

The chain joins TRBV28 to TRBJ2-1; 10 nucleotides align to TRBD1. The trim removed 6 bases at V and 4 bases at J, leaving 9 bases unmatched. Germline V lookup: CDR1 MDHEN, CDR2 SYDVKM. This CDR3 comprises 16 residues. The CDR3, as DNA: TGTGCCAGCAGACTCTCCGGGACAGGGGTTTACAATGAGCAGTTCTTC. Translation: CASRLSGTGVYNEQFF.

This clone came up once. The chain combines TRBV7-9 with TRBJ1-3, with TRBD1 matching 11 bases. Germline V gene data show CDR1 as SEHNR and CDR2 as FQNEAQ (reference sequence). V was clipped by 3 bases and J by 8 bases; unmatched bases: 3. This CDR3 has 14 residues. The chain's CDR3 is CASSFGQGADTIYF. The CDR3 DNA reads TGTGCCAGCAGCTTTGGACAGGGGGCGGACACCATATATTTT.

This clone was counted once. CDR3 bases: TGTGCCAGCAGCTTAGATGGGGGCGCTGGCACTGAAGCTTTCTTT. It encodes CASSLDGGAGTEAFF. The rearrangement uses TRBV7-9 and TRBJ1-1; TRBD1 might be the D (6 bases). This CDR3 comprises 15 residues. V lost 1 base and J lost 4, with 13 bases in between. CDR1 is SEHNR, CDR2 FQNEAQ, per germline (reference sequence).

This sequence joins TRBV13 and TRBJ2-1; 14 bases are shared with TRBD2. CDR3 length: 15 amino acids. Looked up from germline, CDR1 is PRHDT and CDR2 is FYEKMQ (reference sequence). J lost 7 bases, V lost 7 bases, and 6 bases had no gene match. CDR3 sequence reads: CASIPGLAGANEQFF. The CDR3 bases are TGTGCCAGCATCCCGGGACTAGCGGGAGCTAATGAGCAGTTCTTC.

This clone was counted between two and nine times. The chain uses TRBV11-1 and TRBJ2-5, with 8 nucleotides matching TRBD2. The ends lost 4 bases at V and 5 bases at J; junction bases unmatched: 9. Germline CDR1 SGHAT, CDR2 FQDESV (reference sequence). The CDR3 is 15 amino acids. The DNA for the CDR3 is TGTGCCAGCAGCTCCCTGGGGCAGCGGGGGGAGACCCAGTACTTC. It yields the protein CASSSLGQRGETQYF.

This sequence joins TRBV19 and TRBJ1-6, with 9 bases matching TRBD1. The J segment lost 6 bases and the V segment lost 6 bases, leaving 6 bases of the junction unmatched. CDR1 and CDR2 (germline): LNHDA, SQIVND (reference sequence). The CDR3 has 15 amino acids. The CDR3 sequence is CASSRTGEANSPLHF. In nucleotides, the CDR3 is TGTGCCAGTAGCCGGACAGGGGAGGCTAATTCACCCCTCCACTTT.

This chain uses TRBV30 with TRBJ2-2, with D perhaps matching TRBD2 (5 bases). The CDR3 contains 15 residues. Germline CDR1 is GTSNPN and CDR2 is SVGIG (reference sequence). V was cut by 8 bases and J by 2 bases, with 18 bases left in between. Written as DNA, the CDR3 is TGTGCCCTCCAGGTGGCGGGTCTAAACACCGGGGAGCTGTTTTTT. Protein sequence: CALQVAGLNTGELFF. Filled out from reference TRBV30 and TRBJ2-2, the complete variable domain reads SQTIHQWPATLVQPVGSPLSLECTVEGTSNPNLYWYRQAAGRGLQLLFYSVGIGQISSEVPQNLSASRPQDRQFILSSKKLLLSDSGFYLCALQVAGLNTGELFFGEGSRLTVL.

V and J are TRBV19 and TRBJ2-7, with D uncertain. V was pared by 2 bases and J by 2 bases, with 13 bases between. Germline V gene sequence: CDR1 LNHDA, CDR2 SQIVND (reference sequence). The CDR3 has 15 amino acids. DNA for the CDR3: TGTGCCAGTAGTATAATGTGGGCGCCGACCTACGAGCAGTACTTC. Amino acid sequence: CASSIMWAPTYEQYF.